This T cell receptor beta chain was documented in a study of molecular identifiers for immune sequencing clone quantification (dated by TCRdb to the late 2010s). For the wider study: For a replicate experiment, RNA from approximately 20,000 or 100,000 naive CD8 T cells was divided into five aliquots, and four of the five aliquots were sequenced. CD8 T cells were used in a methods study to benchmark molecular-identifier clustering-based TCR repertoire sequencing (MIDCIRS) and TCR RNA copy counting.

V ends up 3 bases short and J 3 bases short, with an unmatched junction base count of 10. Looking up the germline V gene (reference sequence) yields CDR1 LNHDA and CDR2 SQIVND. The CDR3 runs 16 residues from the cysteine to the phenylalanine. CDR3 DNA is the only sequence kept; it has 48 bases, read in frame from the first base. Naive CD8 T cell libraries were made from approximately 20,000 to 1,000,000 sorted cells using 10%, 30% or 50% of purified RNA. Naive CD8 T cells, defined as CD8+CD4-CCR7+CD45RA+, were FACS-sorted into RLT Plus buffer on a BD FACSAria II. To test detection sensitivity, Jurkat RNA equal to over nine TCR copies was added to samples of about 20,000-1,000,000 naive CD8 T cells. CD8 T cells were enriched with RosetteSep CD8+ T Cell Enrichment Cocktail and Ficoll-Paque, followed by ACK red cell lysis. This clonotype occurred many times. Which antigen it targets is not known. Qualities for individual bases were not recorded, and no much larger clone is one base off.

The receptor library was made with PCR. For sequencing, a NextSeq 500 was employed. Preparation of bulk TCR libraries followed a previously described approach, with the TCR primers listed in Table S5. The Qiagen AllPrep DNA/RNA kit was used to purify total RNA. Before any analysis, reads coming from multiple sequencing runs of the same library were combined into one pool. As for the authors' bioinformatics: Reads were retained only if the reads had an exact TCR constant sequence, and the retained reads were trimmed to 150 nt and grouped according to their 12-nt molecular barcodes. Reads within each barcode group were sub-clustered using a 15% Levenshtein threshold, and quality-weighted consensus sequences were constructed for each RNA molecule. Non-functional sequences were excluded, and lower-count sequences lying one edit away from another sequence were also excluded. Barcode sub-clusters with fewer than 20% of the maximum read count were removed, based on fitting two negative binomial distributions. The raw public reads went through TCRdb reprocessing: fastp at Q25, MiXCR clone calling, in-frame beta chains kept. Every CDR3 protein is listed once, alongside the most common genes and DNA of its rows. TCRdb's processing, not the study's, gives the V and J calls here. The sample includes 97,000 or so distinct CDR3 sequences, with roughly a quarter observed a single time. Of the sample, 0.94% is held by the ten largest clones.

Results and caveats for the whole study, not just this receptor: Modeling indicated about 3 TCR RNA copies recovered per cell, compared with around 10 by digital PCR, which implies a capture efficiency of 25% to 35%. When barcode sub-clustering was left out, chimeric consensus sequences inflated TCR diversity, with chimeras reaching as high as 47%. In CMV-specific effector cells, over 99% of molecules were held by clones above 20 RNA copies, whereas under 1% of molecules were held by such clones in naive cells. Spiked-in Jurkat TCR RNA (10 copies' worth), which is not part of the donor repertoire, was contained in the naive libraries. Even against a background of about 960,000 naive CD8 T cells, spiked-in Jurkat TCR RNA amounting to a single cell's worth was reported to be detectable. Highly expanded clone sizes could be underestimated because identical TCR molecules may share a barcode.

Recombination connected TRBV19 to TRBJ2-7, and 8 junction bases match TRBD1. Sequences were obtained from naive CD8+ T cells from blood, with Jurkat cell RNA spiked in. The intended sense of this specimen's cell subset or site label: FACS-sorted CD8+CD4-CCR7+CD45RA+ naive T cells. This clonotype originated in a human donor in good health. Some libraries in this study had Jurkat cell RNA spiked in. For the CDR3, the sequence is CASSIYSSGQGYEQYF. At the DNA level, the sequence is TGTGCCAGTAGTATTTATTCTTCAGGACAGGGCTACGAGCAGTACTTC.